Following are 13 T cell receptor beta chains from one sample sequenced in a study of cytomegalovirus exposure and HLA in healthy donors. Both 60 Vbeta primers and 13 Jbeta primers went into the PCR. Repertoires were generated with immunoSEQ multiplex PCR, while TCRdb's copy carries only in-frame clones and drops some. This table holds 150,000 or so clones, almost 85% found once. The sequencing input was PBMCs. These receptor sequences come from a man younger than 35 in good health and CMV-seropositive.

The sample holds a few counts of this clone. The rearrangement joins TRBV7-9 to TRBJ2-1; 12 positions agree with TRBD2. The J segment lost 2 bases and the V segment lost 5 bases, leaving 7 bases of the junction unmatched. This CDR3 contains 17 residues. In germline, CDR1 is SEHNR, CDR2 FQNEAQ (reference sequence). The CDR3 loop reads CASSPRRLAGAYNEQFF. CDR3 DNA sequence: TGTGCCAGCAGCCCAAGGCGACTAGCGGGAGCCTACAATGAGCAGTTCTTC.

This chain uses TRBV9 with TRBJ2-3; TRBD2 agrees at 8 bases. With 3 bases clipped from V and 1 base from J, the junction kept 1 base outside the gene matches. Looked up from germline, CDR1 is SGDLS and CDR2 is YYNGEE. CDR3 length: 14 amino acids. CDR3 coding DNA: TGTGCCAGCAGCGCGACTAGCGGCACAGATACGCAGTATTTT. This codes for CASSATSGTDTQYF.

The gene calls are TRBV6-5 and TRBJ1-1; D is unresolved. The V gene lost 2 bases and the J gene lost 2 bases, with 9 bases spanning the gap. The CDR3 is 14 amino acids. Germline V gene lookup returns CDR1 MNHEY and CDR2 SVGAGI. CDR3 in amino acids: CASSYNSPNTEAFF. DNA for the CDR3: TGTGCCAGCAGTTACAACAGCCCCAACACTGAAGCTTTCTTT.

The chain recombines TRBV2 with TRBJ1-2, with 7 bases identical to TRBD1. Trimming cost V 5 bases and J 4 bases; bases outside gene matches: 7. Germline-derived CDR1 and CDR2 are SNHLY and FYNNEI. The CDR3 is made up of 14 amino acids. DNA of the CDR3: TGTGCCAGCAGTAGCAGACAGGGTCTCTATGGCTACACCTTC. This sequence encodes CASSSRQGLYGYTF.

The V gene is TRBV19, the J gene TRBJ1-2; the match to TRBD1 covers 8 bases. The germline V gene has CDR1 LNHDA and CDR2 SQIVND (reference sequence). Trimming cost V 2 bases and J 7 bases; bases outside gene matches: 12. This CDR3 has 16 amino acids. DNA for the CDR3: TGTGCCAGTAGTATACCCCAAGGACAGGGAGTGGTTGGCTACACCTTC. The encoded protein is CASSIPQGQGVVGYTF.

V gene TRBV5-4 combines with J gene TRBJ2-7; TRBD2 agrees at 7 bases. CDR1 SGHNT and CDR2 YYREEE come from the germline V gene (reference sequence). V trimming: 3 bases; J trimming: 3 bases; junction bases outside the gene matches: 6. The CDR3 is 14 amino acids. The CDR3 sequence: CASSSQRGNYEQYF. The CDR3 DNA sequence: TGTGCCAGCAGCTCGCAGCGGGGTAACTACGAGCAGTACTTC.

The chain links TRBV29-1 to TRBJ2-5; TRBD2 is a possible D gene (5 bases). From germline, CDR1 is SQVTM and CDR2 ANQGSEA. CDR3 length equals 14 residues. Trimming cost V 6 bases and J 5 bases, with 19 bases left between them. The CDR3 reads CSVQGPTSGETQYF. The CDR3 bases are TGCAGCGTCCAAGGACCCACCTCGGGGGAGACCCAGTACTTC.

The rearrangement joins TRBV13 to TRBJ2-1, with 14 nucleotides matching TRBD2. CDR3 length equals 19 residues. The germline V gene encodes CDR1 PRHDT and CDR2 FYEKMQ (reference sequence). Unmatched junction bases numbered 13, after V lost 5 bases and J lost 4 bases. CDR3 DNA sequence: TGTGCCAGCAGCCAACCGGGACTAGCGGGAGTACCCCCTTACAATGAGCAGTTCTTC. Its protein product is CASSQPGLAGVPPYNEQFF.

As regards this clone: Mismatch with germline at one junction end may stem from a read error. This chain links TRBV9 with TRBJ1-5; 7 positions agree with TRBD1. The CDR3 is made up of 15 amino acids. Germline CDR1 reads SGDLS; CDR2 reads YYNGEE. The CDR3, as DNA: TGTGCCAGCAGCGCAACAGGGGCGAGCAGTCAGCCCCAGCATTTT. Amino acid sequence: CASSATGASSQPQHF.

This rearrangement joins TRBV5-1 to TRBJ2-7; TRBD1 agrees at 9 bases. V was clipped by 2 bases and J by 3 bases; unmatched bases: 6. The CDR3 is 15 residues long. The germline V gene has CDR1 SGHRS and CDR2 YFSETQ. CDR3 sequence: CASSFYDRGGYEQYF. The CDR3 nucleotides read TGCGCCAGCAGCTTTTATGACAGGGGGGGCTACGAGCAGTACTTC.

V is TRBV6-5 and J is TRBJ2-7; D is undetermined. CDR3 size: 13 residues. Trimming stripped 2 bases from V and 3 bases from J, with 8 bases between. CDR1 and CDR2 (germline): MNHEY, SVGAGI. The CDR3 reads CASSYLPRYEQYF. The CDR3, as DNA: TGTGCCAGCAGTTACCTCCCTCGCTACGAGCAGTACTTC.

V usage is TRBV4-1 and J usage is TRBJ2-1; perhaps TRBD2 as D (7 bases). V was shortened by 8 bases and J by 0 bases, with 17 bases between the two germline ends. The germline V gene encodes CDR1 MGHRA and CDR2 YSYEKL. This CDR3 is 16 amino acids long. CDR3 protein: CASVHGGLSSYNEQFF. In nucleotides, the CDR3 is TGCGCCAGCGTCCACGGGGGGCTAAGCTCCTACAATGAGCAGTTCTTC.

This CDR3 is CASSSHRGSYTF. For the CDR3, the DNA is TGTGCCAGCAGCTCCCACAGGGGTAGCTACACCTTC. This sequence joins TRBV28 and TRBJ1-2; 7 nucleotides match TRBD1. The germline CDR1 and CDR2 sequences are MDHEN and SYDVKM. V gave up 6 bases and J gave up 9 bases; unmatched junction bases: 7. This CDR3 contains 12 residues.